This TCR beta chain was found in a study of blood T cell repertoires in COVID-19. CDR3 length: 16 amino acids. The germline V and J ends were trimmed by 0 bases and 0 bases, with 13 bases remaining between them. Germline CDR1 reads SGHRS; CDR2 reads YFSETQ. Generated by immunoSEQ multiplex PCR, the TCRdb table keeps only in-frame clones and is missing some. Seen here are tens of thousands of clones, about 88% observed once, and the top ten hold approximately 3.9%. The sequencing input was peripheral blood. The J gene is TRBJ2-7, the V gene TRBV5-1; D remains ambiguous. The clonotype originates from a man in his 70s with acute or convalescent COVID-19. The CDR3: CASSLGLGWSSYEQYF. The CDR3 DNA follows: TGCGCCAGCAGCTTGGGTCTGGGTTGGAGCTCCTACGAGCAGTACTTC.